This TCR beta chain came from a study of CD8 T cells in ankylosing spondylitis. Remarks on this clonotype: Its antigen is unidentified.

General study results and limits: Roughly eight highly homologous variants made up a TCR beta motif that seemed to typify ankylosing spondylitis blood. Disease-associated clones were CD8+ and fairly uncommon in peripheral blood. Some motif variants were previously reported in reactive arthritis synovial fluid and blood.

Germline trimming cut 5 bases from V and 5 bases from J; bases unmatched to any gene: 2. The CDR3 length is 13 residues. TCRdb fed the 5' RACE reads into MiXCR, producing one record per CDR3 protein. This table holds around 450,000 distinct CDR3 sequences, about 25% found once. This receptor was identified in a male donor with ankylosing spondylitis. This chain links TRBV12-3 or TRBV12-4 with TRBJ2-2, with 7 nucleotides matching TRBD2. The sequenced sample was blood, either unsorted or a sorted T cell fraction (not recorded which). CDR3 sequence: CASSLLATGELFF. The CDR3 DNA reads TGTGCCAGCAGTCTACTAGCGACCGGGGAGCTGTTTTTT.